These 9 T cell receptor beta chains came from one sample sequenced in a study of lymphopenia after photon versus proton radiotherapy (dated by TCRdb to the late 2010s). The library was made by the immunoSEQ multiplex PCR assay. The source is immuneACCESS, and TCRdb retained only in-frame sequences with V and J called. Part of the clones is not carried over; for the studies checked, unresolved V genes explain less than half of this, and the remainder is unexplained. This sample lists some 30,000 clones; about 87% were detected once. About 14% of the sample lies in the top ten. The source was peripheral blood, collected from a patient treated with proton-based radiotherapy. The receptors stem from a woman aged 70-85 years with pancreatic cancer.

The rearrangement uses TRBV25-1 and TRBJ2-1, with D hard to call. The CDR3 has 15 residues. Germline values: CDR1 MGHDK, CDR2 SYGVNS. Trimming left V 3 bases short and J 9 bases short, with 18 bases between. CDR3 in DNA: TGTGCCAGCAGTGATGTCAACAGCCTACTCGGTGAGCAGTTCTTC. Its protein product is CASSDVNSLLGEQFF.

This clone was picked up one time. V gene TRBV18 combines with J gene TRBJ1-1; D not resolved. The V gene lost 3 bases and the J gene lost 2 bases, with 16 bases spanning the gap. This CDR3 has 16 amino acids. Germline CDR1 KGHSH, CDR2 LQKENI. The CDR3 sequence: CASSPDLGGLNTEAFF. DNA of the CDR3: TGTGCCAGCTCACCCGACCTTGGAGGGCTCAACACTGAAGCTTTCTTT. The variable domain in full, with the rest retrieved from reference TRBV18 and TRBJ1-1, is NAGVMQNPRHLVRRRGQEARLRCSPMKGHSHVYWYRQLPEEGLKFMVYLQKENIIDESGMPKERFSAEFPKEGPSILRIQQVVRGDSAAYFCASSPDLGGLNTEAFFGQGTRLTVV.

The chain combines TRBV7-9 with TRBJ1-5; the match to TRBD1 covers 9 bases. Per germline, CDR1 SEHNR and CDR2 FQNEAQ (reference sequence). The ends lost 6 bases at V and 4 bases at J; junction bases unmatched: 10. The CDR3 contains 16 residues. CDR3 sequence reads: CASSLGTGSWNQPQHF. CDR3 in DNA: TGTGCCAGCAGTTTGGGGACAGGGTCTTGGAATCAGCCCCAGCATTTT.

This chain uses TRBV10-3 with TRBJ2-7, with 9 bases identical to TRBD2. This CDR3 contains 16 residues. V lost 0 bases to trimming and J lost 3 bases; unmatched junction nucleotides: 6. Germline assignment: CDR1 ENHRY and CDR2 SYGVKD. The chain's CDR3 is CAISESEAGGFYEQYF. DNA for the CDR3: TGTGCCATCAGTGAGTCGGAAGCGGGAGGTTTCTACGAGCAGTACTTC.

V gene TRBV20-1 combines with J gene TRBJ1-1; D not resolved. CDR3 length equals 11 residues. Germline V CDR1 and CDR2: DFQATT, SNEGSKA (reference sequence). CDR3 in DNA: TGCAACCCCAAGGAGGACACTGAAGCTTTCTTT. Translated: CNPKEDTEAFF.

This chain's CDR3 is CASSLNSVGINTEAFF. The CDR3 DNA reads TGTGCCAGCAGCTTGAACTCGGTGGGGATCAACACTGAAGCTTTCTTT. The gene calls are TRBV5-4 and TRBJ1-1; D uncertain. The CDR3 extends over 16 amino acids. Germline assignment: CDR1 SGHNT and CDR2 YYREEE (reference sequence). V lost 1 base, J lost 2 bases, and 15 bases lay in between. Full variable domain (outside the CDR3, taken from reference TRBV5-4 and TRBJ1-1): ETGVTQSPTHLIKTRGQQVTLRCSSQSGHNTVSWYQQALGQGPQFIFQYYREEENGRGNFPPRFSGLQFPNYSSELNVNALELDDSALYLCASSLNSVGINTEAFFGQGTRLTVV.

The CDR3 bases are TGTGCCAGCAGCGTAGGGGCGGGCAATGAGCAGTTCTTC. Protein product: CASSVGAGNEQFF. The V gene is TRBV9, the J gene TRBJ2-1; maybe TRBD2 (5 bases). Trimming pared 0 bases from V and 6 bases from J, leaving 7 bases between. The germline V gene encodes CDR1 SGDLS and CDR2 YYNGEE. The CDR3 is 13 residues long.

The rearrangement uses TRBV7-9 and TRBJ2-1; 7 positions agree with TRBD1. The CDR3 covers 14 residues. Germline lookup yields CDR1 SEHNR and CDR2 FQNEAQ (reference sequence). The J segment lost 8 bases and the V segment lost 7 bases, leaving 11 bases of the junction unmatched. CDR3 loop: CASNYDRVRDEQFF. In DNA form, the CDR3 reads TGTGCCAGCAACTATGACAGGGTCCGCGATGAGCAGTTCTTC.

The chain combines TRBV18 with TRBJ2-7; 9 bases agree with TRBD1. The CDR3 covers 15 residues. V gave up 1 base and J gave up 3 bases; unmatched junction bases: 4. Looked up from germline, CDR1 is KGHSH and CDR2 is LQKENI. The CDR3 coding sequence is TGTGCCAGCTCACCACGACAGGGGGTAAACTACGAGCAGTACTTC. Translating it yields CASSPRQGVNYEQYF. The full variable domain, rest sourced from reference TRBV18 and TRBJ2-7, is NAGVMQNPRHLVRRRGQEARLRCSPMKGHSHVYWYRQLPEEGLKFMVYLQKENIIDESGMPKERFSAEFPKEGPSILRIQQVVRGDSAAYFCASSPRQGVNYEQYFGPGTRLTVT.